What follows are 23 T cell receptor beta chains derived from one specimen sequenced in a study of T cell changes during pregnancy in multiple sclerosis. Data came from immunoSEQ multiplex PCR; TCRdb stores just in-frame clones and leaves some out. Among approximately 58,000 clones listed, roughly 92% were seen once. The specimen comprised peripheral blood, sampled in the second trimester of pregnancy. Source of these receptors: a female donor with multiple sclerosis, enrolled in a pregnancy study.

The rearrangement links TRBV4-3 to TRBJ2-1, with D possibly matching TRBD1 (5 bases). The length of the CDR3 is 14 residues. V lost 1 base to trimming and J lost 11 bases, with 15 bases between them. The germline V gene encodes CDR1 LGHNA and CDR2 YSLEER. The CDR3: CASSQGLGVAKQFF. CDR3 nucleotide sequence: TGCGCCAGCAGCCAAGGCCTAGGGGTAGCCAAGCAGTTCTTC.

The J gene is TRBJ1-4, the V gene TRBV30, with TRBD1 as a possible D gene (5 bases). Germline V gene sequence: CDR1 GTSNPN, CDR2 SVGIG (reference sequence). The V end was cut by 2 bases, the J end by 4 bases, with 14 bases between. This CDR3 spans 15 amino acids. CDR3 amino acids: CAWSLSTAGNEKLFF. CDR3 bases: TGTGCCTGGAGTCTATCGACAGCGGGTAATGAAAAACTGTTTTTT.

V and J are TRBV7-2 and TRBJ2-5; D remains ambiguous. The germline V gene has CDR1 SGHTA and CDR2 FQGNSA. There are 12 residues in the CDR3. V dropped 1 base and J dropped 5 bases, with 5 bases sitting between them. DNA of the CDR3: TGTGCCAGCAGCTTAGGGCAGGAGACCCAGTACTTC. It specifies CASSLGQETQYF.

V usage is TRBV4-1 and J usage is TRBJ2-1, with 8 bases fitting TRBD2. Germline CDR1 and CDR2: MGHRA and YSYEKL. Trimming at V came to 8 bases and at J to 2 bases, leaving 2 bases not matched to a gene. The CDR3 runs to 13 residues. CDR3 protein: CASGLAPYNEQFF. CDR3 DNA sequence: TGCGCCAGCGGACTAGCCCCCTACAATGAGCAGTTCTTC.

The chain uses TRBV18 and TRBJ2-2, with TRBD2 as a possible D gene (5 bases). CDR1 and CDR2 (germline): KGHSH, LQKENI. The CDR3 consists of 15 residues. V lost 3 bases and J 0 bases, leaving 8 bases between the germline ends. CDR3 protein: CASSPEVANTGELFF. The CDR3 DNA reads as TGTGCCAGCTCACCGGAGGTCGCGAACACCGGGGAGCTGTTTTTT.

The table lists this clone with a count of one. The chain has TRBV19 and TRBJ2-1; unclear D gene. The CDR3 sequence is 15 residues long. V lost 5 bases and J lost 0, with 11 bases in between. The germline CDR1 and CDR2 sequences are LNHDA and SQIVND (reference sequence). CDR3 nucleotide sequence: TGTGCCAGTAGTCTGGGCTACATCTCCTACAATGAGCAGTTCTTC. Translated: CASSLGYISYNEQFF.

This clone has a single count. The chain links TRBV28 to TRBJ2-3; no firm D call. Germline lookup yields CDR1 MDHEN and CDR2 SYDVKM. With 3 bases removed from V and 3 bases from J, the gap between germline ends came to 13 bases. The CDR3 covers 15 residues. This CDR3 is CASSFPRGVTDTQYF. The CDR3 region has the DNA TGTGCCAGCAGTTTCCCGCGCGGTGTGACAGATACGCAGTATTTT.

The chain has TRBV5-1 and TRBJ2-7; no clear D gene. This CDR3 has 15 residues. V lost 0 bases to trimming and J lost 0 bases, with 10 bases between them. Germline-derived CDR1 and CDR2 are SGHRS and YFSETQ. CDR3 residues: CASSLASQASYEQYF. The CDR3 bases are TGCGCCAGCAGCTTGGCTTCCCAAGCCTCCTACGAGCAGTACTTC. The entire variable domain, with the rest obtained from reference TRBV5-1 and TRBJ2-7, is as follows: KAGVTQTPRYLIKTRGQQVTLSCSPISGHRSVSWYQQTPGQGLQFLFEYFSETQRNKGNFPGRFSGRQFSNSRSEMNVSTLELGDSALYLCASSLASQASYEQYFGPGTRLTVT.

This clone appeared once. The chain joins TRBV5-1 to TRBJ2-3; a possible D gene is TRBD2 (6 bases). The CDR3 spans 16 residues. Trimming took 4 bases from V and 9 from J, leaving 24 bases between them. CDR1 is SGHRS and CDR2 is YFSETQ in the germline V gene. CDR3 DNA sequence: TGCGCCAGCAGCCCTACCGGGACTGGGGTGTTTGAAACGCAGTATTTT. This gives the protein CASSPTGTGVFETQYF.

The chain joins TRBV4-3 to TRBJ2-3, with TRBD2 matching over 11 bases. The junction had 5 bases not matched to a gene; V was cut back by 1 base and J by 2 bases. The germline V gene encodes CDR1 LGHNA and CDR2 YSLEER. The CDR3 is 17 amino acids. CDR3 in amino acids: CASSQAIAGGTTDTQYF. The CDR3 region has the DNA TGCGCCAGCAGCCAAGCAATAGCGGGAGGGACCACAGATACGCAGTATTTT.

The rearrangement joins TRBV19 to TRBJ2-7, with 7 positions matching TRBD2. J was trimmed by 5 bases and V by 8 bases; bases with no gene match: 9. Germline-derived CDR1 and CDR2 are LNHDA and SQIVND (reference sequence). The CDR3 runs 13 residues. The CDR3 loop is CASRVRGSDEQYF. Here the CDR3 DNA reads TGTGCCAGTCGAGTGCGCGGGAGTGACGAGCAGTACTTC.

The gene calls are TRBV18 and TRBJ2-1; 13 positions agree with TRBD2. The V gene end was trimmed by 4 bases and the J gene end by 3 bases; junction bases not matched to a gene: 12. The germline V gene encodes CDR1 KGHSH and CDR2 LQKENI. CDR3 size: 19 residues. The CDR3 DNA reads as TGTGCCAGCTCACGTTCATTCGGGACTAGCGGGGCAGACTACAATGAGCAGTTCTTC. Translation gives CASSRSFGTSGADYNEQFF.

The gene calls are TRBV28 and TRBJ1-2; D gene uncertain. The germline gives CDR1 MDHEN, CDR2 SYDVKM. The CDR3 covers 15 residues. Trimming left V 10 bases short and J 0 bases short, with 18 bases between. The CDR3: CATSTSTGANYGYTF. CDR3 in DNA: TGTGCCACCTCTACCTCTACTGGAGCTAACTATGGCTACACCTTC.

This CDR3 is CASSPTGKNTGELFF. The CDR3 DNA is TGTGCCAGCAGCCCGACAGGAAAGAACACCGGGGAGCTGTTTTTT. This chain links TRBV6-6 with TRBJ2-2, with TRBD1 as a possible D gene (6 bases). CDR3 length: 15 residues. Trimming removed 6 bases at V and 1 base at J, with 12 bases between. Germline V gene sequence: CDR1 MNHNY, CDR2 SVGAGI (reference sequence).

V gene TRBV2 combines with J gene TRBJ2-7, with 11 positions matching TRBD2. J gave up 2 bases and V 7 bases, and 7 bases lay outside the gene matches. Germline V gene data show CDR1 as SNHLY and CDR2 as FYNNEI. CDR3 length: 15 residues. The CDR3 sequence is CASKLELAGAYEQYF. CDR3 DNA sequence: TGTGCCAGCAAGCTCGAACTAGCGGGGGCCTACGAGCAGTACTTC.

The chain combines TRBV6-1 with TRBJ2-7; TRBD2 agrees at 7 bases. Germline V gene data show CDR1 as MNHNS and CDR2 as SASEGT. The junction had 7 bases not matched to a gene; V was cut back by 3 bases and J by 2 bases. This CDR3 contains 15 residues. CDR3 nucleotide sequence: TGTGCCAGCAGTGAGGGCGGGAGAAGGGCCTACGAGCAGTACTTC. Residues: CASSEGGRRAYEQYF.

The chain links TRBV7-9 to TRBJ2-1, with TRBD1 identical over 7 bases. With 1 base clipped from V and 3 bases from J, the junction kept 3 bases outside the gene matches. The CDR3 has 15 residues. Germline CDR1 is SEHNR and CDR2 is FQNEAQ (reference sequence). This CDR3 reads CASSLDRGHYNEQFF. In nucleotides, the CDR3 is TGTGCCAGCAGCTTAGACAGGGGTCACTACAATGAGCAGTTCTTC.

The chain recombines TRBV2 with TRBJ2-4, with TRBD1 matching 8 bases. CDR1 is SNHLY, CDR2 FYNNEI, per germline. V dropped 5 bases and J dropped 0; count of bases not matched to a gene: 3. The CDR3 is 15 amino acids. DNA of the CDR3: TGTGCCAGCAGTCCCAGGGGGCTAGCCAAAAACATTCAGTACTTC. Translating gives CASSPRGLAKNIQYF.

The rearrangement uses TRBV6-5 and TRBJ2-5; 8 nucleotides match TRBD2. Germline assignment: CDR1 MNHEY and CDR2 SVGAGI. There are 15 residues in the CDR3. J lost 2 bases, V lost 7 bases, and 9 bases had no gene match. The CDR3 here is CASKTSGMGQETQYF. In nucleotides, the CDR3 is TGTGCCAGCAAAACTAGCGGAATGGGACAAGAGACCCAGTACTTC.

This rearrangement joins TRBV11-2 to TRBJ2-1, with 7 bases that match TRBD2. Germline V CDR1 and CDR2: SGHAT, FQNNGV. V was pared by 1 base and J by 6 bases, with 9 bases of the junction left unmatched. This CDR3 has 16 amino acids. CDR3 nucleotide sequence: TGTGCCAGCAGCTTAGCGAGCGGGAAAGCGTCCAATGAGCAGTTCTTC. Residues: CASSLASGKASNEQFF.

The chain links TRBV11-3 to TRBJ2-5, with D unclear. Germline CDR1 and CDR2: SGHNT and YENEEA. The CDR3 length is 12 residues. V dropped 0 bases and J dropped 5 bases, with 4 bases sitting between them. The CDR3 DNA sequence: TGTGCCAGCAGCTTAGACCGGGAGACCCAGTACTTC. Its translation: CASSLDRETQYF.

J is TRBJ2-1 and V is TRBV7-3; maybe TRBD2 (6 bases). V was trimmed by 1 base and J by 3 bases, leaving 13 bases between them. The CDR3 has 16 amino acids. Per the germline V gene, CDR1 is SGHTA and CDR2 is FQGTGA. The CDR3 DNA sequence: TGTGCCAGCAGCTTAATCACGGGAGCCGTCTACAATGAGCAGTTCTTC. As protein: CASSLITGAVYNEQFF.

CDR3 sequence: CSVEGRESYEQYF. In nucleotides, the CDR3 is TGCAGCGTTGAGGGTCGGGAATCCTACGAGCAGTACTTC. The J gene is TRBJ2-7, the V gene TRBV29-1; possible D gene TRBD2, 5 bases. CDR1 and CDR2 (germline): SQVTM, ANQGSEA. The CDR3 contains 13 residues. V was clipped by 3 bases and J by 1 base, with 10 bases between them.